This T cell receptor beta chain was sequenced for a study of T cells in Graves' hyperthyroidism and ophthalmopathy. There were TCR beta CDR3 regions amplified from RNA transcripts. Researchers ran a first-round RT-PCR on the TCR CDR3 using the HTBI primer set. TCRdb analysed the multiplex PCR reads with MiXCR anew, one entry per CDR3 protein. Of roughly 700,000 distinct CDR3 sequences listed, about a third are singletons. Sequencing was carried out using blood. The TCR sequence derives from a woman in her forties with Graves' hyperthyroidism.

CDR3 nucleotides: TGTGCCAGCAGCTTAGGAGGGAGGGACGACTACGAGCAGTACTTC. It encodes CASSLGGRDDYEQYF. The genes are TRBV11-2 and TRBJ2-7; 7 nucleotides agree with TRBD2. This CDR3 comprises 15 residues. The germline CDR1 and CDR2 sequences are SGHAT and FQNNGV. V shed 1 base, J shed 3 bases, and the junction held 6 bases outside the gene matches.